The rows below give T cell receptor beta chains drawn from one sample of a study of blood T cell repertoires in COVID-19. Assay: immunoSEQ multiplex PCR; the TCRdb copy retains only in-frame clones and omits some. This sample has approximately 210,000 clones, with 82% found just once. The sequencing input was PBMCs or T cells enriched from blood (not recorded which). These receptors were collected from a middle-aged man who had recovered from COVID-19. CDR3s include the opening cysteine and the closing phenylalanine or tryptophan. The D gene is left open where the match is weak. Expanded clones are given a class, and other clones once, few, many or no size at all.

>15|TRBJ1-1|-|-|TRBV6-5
CASSYGQGLKAEAFF
TGTGCCAGCAGTTACGGCCAGGGCCTCAAGGCTGAAGCTTTCTTT
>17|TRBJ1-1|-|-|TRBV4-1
CASSQDIRRGTNTEAFF
TGCGCCAGCAGCCAAGATATTCGGCGGGGAACGAACACTGAAGCTTTCTTT
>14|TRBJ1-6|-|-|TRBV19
CASSIGDYNSPLHF
TGTGCCAGTAGTATCGGGGACTACAATTCACCCCTCCACTTT
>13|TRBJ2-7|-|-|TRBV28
CASWGLLSYEQYF
TGTGCCAGCTGGGGACTGCTTTCCTACGAGCAGTACTTC
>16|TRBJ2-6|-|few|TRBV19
CASSMEVLAGANVLTF
TGTGCCAGTAGTATGGAGGTGCTGGCCGGGGCCAACGTCCTGACTTTC
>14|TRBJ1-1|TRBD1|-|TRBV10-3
CAISRDRENTEAFF
TGTGCCATCAGTAGAGACAGGGAGAACACTGAAGCTTTCTTT
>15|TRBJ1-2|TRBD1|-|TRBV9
CASSGTGQGRYGYTF
TGTGCCAGCAGCGGAACCGGACAGGGAAGATATGGCTACACCTTC
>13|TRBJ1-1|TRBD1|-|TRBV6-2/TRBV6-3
CASSYPGQGQAFF
TGTGCCAGCAGTTACCCCGGACAGGGACAAGCTTTCTTT
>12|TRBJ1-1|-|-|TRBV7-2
CASSFRLTEAFF
TGTGCCAGCAGCTTCAGGCTCACTGAAGCTTTCTTT
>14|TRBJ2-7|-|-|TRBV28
CASSFQGQAYEQYF
TGTGCCAGCAGTTTCCAGGGGCAAGCCTACGAGCAGTACTTC
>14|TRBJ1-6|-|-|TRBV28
CASNAAGVTSPLHF
TGTGCCAGCAACGCAGCAGGGGTTACTTCACCCCTCCACTTT
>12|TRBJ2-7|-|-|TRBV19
CASSRGDGEQYF
TGTGCCAGTAGTAGGGGGGACGGGGAGCAGTACTTC
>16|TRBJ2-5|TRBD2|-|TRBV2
CASSENWAGVLETQYF
TGTGCCAGCAGTGAAAACTGGGCGGGAGTGTTAGAGACCCAGTACTTC
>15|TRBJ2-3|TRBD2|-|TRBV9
CASSPLAGGADTQYF
TGTGCCAGCAGCCCCCTAGCGGGAGGGGCAGATACGCAGTATTTT
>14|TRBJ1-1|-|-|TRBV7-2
CASTAHGGNTEAFF
TGTGCCAGCACGGCCCACGGGGGGAACACTGAAGCTTTCTTT
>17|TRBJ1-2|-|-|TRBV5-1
CASSLVGGNPPNYGYTF
TGCGCCAGCAGCTTGGTGGGGGGTAATCCACCTAACTATGGCTACACCTTC
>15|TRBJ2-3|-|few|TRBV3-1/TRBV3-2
CASSPWLGGTDTQYF
TGTGCCAGCAGCCCGTGGCTAGGTGGCACAGATACGCAGTATTTT
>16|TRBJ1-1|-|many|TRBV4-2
CASSQERRRTNTEAFF
TGTGCCAGCAGCCAAGAGAGAAGAAGAACGAACACTGAAGCTTTCTTT
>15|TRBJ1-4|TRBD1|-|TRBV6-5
CASSSKGAADEKLFF
TGTGCCAGCAGTAGCAAGGGGGCGGCGGATGAAAAACTGTTTTTT
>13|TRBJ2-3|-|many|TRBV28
CAGSGLRTDTQYF
TGTGCCGGTAGCGGTTTGCGCACAGATACGCAGTATTTT